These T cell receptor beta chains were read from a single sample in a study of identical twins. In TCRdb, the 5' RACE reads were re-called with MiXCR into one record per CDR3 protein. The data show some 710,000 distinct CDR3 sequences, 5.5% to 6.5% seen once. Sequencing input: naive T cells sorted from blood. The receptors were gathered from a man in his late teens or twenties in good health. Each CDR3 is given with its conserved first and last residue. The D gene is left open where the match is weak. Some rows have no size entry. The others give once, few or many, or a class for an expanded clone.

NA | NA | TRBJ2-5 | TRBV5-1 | CASSLGGGQFLSETQYF | TGCGCCAGCAGCTTGGGGGGGGGACAGTTTCTATCAGAGACCCAGTACTTC
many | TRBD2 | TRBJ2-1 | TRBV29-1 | CSAVGLAGGFSQFF | TGCAGCGCCGTCGGTCTAGCGGGAGGTTTTTCGCAGTTCTTC
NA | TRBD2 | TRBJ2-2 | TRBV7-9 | CASSEEGSGIPGELFF | TGTGCCAGCAGCGAGGAAGGGAGCGGGATACCCGGGGAGCTGTTTTTT
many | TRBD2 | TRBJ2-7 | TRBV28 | CASSIAGESYEQYF | TGTGCCAGCAGCATAGCGGGAGAGAGCTACGAGCAGTACTTC
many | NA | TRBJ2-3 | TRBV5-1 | CASSLVRTERDTQYF | TGCGCCAGCAGCTTGGTTCGGACTGAGCGAGATACGCAGTATTTT
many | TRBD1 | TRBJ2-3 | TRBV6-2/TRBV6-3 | CASSRQGAPDTQYF | TGTGCCAGCAGTCGCCAGGGGGCCCCCGATACGCAGTATTTT
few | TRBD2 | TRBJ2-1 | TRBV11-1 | CASSLAWGLAGGPRQSSYNEQFF | TGTGCCAGCAGCTTAGCGTGGGGACTAGCGGGAGGGCCGCGACAGAGCTCCTACAATGAGCAGTTCTTC
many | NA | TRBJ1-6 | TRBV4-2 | CASSQGPGLPYNSPLHF | TGTGCCAGCAGCCAAGGGCCGGGACTTCCTTATAATTCACCCCTCCACTTT
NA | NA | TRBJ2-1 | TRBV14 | CASSEGRDSEQFF | TGTGCCAGCAGCGAGGGCCGGGACTCCGAGCAGTTCTTC
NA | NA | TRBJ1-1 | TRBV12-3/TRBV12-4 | CASRAGKVTEAFF | TGTGCCAGCAGGGCCGGTAAGGTCACTGAAGCTTTCTTT
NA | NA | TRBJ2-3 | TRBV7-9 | CASSSWGASDTQYF | TGTGCCAGCAGCAGTTGGGGGGCCTCAGATACGCAGTATTTT
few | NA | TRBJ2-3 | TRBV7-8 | CASSLVWRDTQYF | TGTGCCAGCAGCTTAGTCTGGCGAGATACGCAGTATTTT
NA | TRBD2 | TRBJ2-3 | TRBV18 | CASSPPSWEGIADTQYF | TGTGCCAGCTCACCACCTTCGTGGGAGGGGATTGCAGATACGCAGTATTTT
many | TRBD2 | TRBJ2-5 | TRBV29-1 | CSVVREGQETQYF | TGCAGCGTTGTTCGGGAGGGCCAAGAGACCCAGTACTTC
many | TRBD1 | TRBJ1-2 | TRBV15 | CATSRPDRVRGYTF | TGTGCCACCAGCAGACCCGACAGGGTGAGGGGCTACACCTTC
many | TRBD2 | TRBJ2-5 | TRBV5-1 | CASSLGLAYEETQYF | TGCGCCAGCAGCTTGGGACTAGCGTACGAAGAGACCCAGTACTTC
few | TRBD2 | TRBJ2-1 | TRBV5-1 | CASSPGGSNEQFF | TGCGCCAGCAGCCCGGGGGGGAGCAATGAGCAGTTCTTC
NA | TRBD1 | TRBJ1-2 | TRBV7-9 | CASSSRTGVNYGYTF | TGTGCCAGCAGCTCCCGGACAGGAGTTAACTATGGCTACACCTTC
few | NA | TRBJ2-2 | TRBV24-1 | CATSDWIDTGELFF | TGTGCCACCAGTGATTGGATAGACACCGGGGAGCTGTTTTTT
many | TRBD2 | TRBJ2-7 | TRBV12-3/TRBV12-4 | CASSLSGGPVYEQYF | TGTGCCAGCAGTTTATCGGGAGGGCCGGTCTACGAGCAGTACTTC
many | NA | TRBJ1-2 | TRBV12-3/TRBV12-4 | CASSLLGGANYGYTF | TGTGCCAGCAGTTTATTGGGGGGAGCTAACTATGGCTACACCTTC
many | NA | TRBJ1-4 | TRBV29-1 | CSGGGGTNEKLFF | TGCAGCGGGGGGGGAGGAACTAATGAAAAACTGTTTTTT
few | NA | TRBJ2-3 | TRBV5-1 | CASSPQAGFGTRSTDTQYF | TGCGCCAGCAGCCCGCAAGCAGGCTTTGGGACTCGTAGCACAGATACGCAGTATTTT
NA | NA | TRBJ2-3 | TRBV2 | CASSGAGRDTQYF | TGTGCCAGCAGTGGGGCAGGGCGAGATACGCAGTATTTT
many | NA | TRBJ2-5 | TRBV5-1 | CASSSIGAEETQYF | TGCGCCAGCAGCTCGATAGGAGCGGAGGAGACCCAGTACTTC
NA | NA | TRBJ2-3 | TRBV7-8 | CASSLGAETSTDTQYF | TGTGCCAGCAGCTTAGGGGCAGAAACTAGCACAGATACGCAGTATTTT
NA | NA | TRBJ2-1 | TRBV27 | CASSLSVPGVNEQFF | TGTGCCAGCAGTTTATCCGTTCCAGGTGTGAATGAGCAGTTCTTC
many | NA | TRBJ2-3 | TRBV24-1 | CATSDLNSGPDTQYF | TGTGCCACCAGTGATTTGAACTCAGGGCCAGATACGCAGTATTTT
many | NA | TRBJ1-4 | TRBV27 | CASSRPGATNEKLFF | TGTGCCAGCAGTCGACCAGGTGCAACTAATGAAAAACTGTTTTTT
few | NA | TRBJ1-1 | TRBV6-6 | CATLQGLVAEAFF | TGTGCCACCCTACAGGGACTGGTCGCTGAAGCTTTCTTT
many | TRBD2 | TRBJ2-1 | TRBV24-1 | CATSGPGLASNEQFF | TGTGCCACCAGTGGTCCGGGACTAGCGTCCAATGAGCAGTTCTTC
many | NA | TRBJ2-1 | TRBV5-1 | CASSRRGYYNEQFF | TGCGCCAGCAGTCGGCGGGGCTACTACAATGAGCAGTTCTTC
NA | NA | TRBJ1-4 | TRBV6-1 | CASSEATGKLFF | TGTGCCAGCAGTGAAGCGACAGGAAAACTGTTTTTT
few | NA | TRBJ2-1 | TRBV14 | CASSTGSYEQFF | TGTGCCAGCAGCACGGGCTCTTACGAGCAGTTCTTC
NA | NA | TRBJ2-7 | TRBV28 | CASSLRSYTYEQYF | TGTGCCAGCAGTTTAAGGTCCTATACCTACGAGCAGTACTTC
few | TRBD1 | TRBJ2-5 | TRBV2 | CASSTLGQGARETQYF | TGTGCCAGCAGTACCCTCGGACAGGGGGCGCGGGAGACCCAGTACTTC
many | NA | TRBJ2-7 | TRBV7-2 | CASSFRHTYEQYF | TGTGCCAGCAGCTTCCGCCATACATACGAGCAGTACTTC
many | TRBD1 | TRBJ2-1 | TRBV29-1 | CSFRDRGLYNEQFF | TGCAGCTTCCGGGACAGGGGGCTATACAATGAGCAGTTCTTC
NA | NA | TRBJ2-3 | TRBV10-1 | CASSEGQGLADTQYF | TGCGCCAGCAGTGAAGGTCAGGGGCTGGCAGATACGCAGTATTTT
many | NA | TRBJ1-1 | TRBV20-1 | CSARDISGGTEAFF | TGCAGTGCTAGAGATATAAGTGGGGGCACTGAAGCTTTCTTT
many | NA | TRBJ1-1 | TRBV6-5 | CASTFSENTEAFF | TGTGCCAGCACGTTTTCGGAGAACACTGAAGCTTTCTTT
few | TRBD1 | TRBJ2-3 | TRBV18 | CASTRTGWTDTQYF | TGTGCCAGCACCCGGACAGGTTGGACAGATACGCAGTATTTT